This T cell receptor beta chain derives from a study of blood T cell repertoires in COVID-19. Study-level background: T cells, B-cell-depleted T cells, or PBMCs provided the cDNA or gDNA that served as material.

Authors' data handling: Amplification of reference gene primers was used by the study to estimate nucleated cell counts. Profiled with immunoSEQ multiplex PCR; TCRdb holds only in-frame clones, not every one. That table furnishes V, J and clone size, whereas the DNA furnished D and trimming. The sample lists 250,000 to 300,000 clones, approximately 85% occurring once. In its sample, this clone was seen once. The sequenced sample was peripheral blood. The source of this sequence is a woman between 65 and 79 years old with acute or convalescent COVID-19.

Written as DNA, the CDR3 is TGCGCCAGCAGACCTGGCAGACAAGAGACCCAGTACTTC. It encodes CASRPGRQETQYF. The V call is TRBV5-1, the J call TRBJ2-5; D unclear. V was clipped by 5 bases and J by 2 bases, with 10 bases between them. Germline CDR1 reads SGHRS; CDR2 reads YFSETQ. The CDR3 runs to 13 residues.